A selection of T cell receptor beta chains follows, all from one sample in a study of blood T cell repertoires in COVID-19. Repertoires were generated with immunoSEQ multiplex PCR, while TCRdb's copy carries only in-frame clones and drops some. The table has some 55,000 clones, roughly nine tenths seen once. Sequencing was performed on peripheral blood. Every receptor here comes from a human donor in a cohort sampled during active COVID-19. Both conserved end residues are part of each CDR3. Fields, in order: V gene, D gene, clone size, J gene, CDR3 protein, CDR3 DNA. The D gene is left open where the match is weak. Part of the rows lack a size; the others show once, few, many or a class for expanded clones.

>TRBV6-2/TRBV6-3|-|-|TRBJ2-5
CASSPQETQYF
TGTGCCAGCAGTCCACAAGAGACCCAGTACTTC
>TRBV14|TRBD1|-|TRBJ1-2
CASRPKIGQGIYGYTF
TGTGCCAGCCGACCAAAAATAGGACAGGGGATTTATGGCTACACCTTC
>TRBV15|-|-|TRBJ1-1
CATSRPRQMNTEAFF
TGTGCCACCAGCAGACCCCGTCAGATGAACACTGAAGCTTTCTTT
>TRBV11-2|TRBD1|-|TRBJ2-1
CASSLRDRGPYNEQFF
TGTGCCAGCAGCTTACGGGACAGGGGACCGTACAATGAGCAGTTCTTC
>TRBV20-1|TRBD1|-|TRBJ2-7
CSASGTGAYEQYF
TGCAGTGCTAGTGGGACAGGGGCCTACGAGCAGTACTTC
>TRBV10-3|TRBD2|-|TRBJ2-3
CATQKGGGHSTFTDTQYF
TGTGCCACCCAAAAAGGCGGGGGGCACTCTACCTTCACAGATACGCAGTATTTT
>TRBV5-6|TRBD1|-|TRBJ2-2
CASSLSGQLRTGELFF
TGTGCCAGCAGCTTGTCGGGACAGCTCCGGACGGGGGAGCTGTTTTTT
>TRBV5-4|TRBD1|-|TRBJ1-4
CASSQDRGDEKLFF
TGTGCCAGCAGCCAGGACAGGGGGGATGAAAAACTGTTTTTT
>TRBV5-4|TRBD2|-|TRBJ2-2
CASSLAAGEDTGELFF
TGTGCCAGCAGCCTCGCAGCGGGGGAAGACACCGGGGAGCTGTTTTTT
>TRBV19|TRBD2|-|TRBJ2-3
CASSTIRLMTSGRKGTDTQYF
TGTGCCAGTAGTACGATCCGCCTGATGACTAGCGGGAGAAAGGGAACAGATACGCAGTATTTT
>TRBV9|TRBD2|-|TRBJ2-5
CASSASGDLMETQYF
TGTGCCAGCAGCGCTAGCGGGGACTTGATGGAGACCCAGTACTTC
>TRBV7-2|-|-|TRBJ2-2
CASSVQVTGELFF
TGTGCCAGCAGCGTACAGGTCACCGGGGAGCTGTTTTTT
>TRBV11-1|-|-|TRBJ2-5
CASSRGTGETQYF
TGTGCCAGCAGCCGGGGGACTGGGGAGACCCAGTACTTC
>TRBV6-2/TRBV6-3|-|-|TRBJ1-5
CASSRQLGGNQPQHF
TGTGCCAGCAGTCGCCAGCTAGGGGGTAATCAGCCCCAGCATTTT
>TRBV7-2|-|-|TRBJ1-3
CASRPPGSGNTIYF
TGTGCCAGCAGGCCTCCGGGGAGTGGAAACACCATATATTTT
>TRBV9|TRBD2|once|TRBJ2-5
CASSVGTSGRETQYF
TGTGCCAGCAGCGTAGGGACTAGCGGTAGAGAGACCCAGTACTTC
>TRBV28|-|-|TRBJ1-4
CASSGEPEGKLFF
TGTGCCAGCAGTGGAGAACCAGAGGGAAAACTGTTTTTT
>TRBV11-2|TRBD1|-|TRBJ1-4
CASSSMTGQSEKLFF
TGTGCCAGCAGCTCCATGACAGGGCAGAGTGAAAAACTGTTTTTT
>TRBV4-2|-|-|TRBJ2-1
CASSQLSRLEYNEQFF
TGTGCCAGCAGCCAACTAAGCAGGCTGGAATACAATGAGCAGTTCTTC
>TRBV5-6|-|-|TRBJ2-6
CASSPPGFRSGANVLTF
TGTGCCAGCAGCCCTCCAGGGTTCCGCTCTGGGGCCAACGTCCTGACTTTC
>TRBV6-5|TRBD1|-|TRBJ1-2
CASNTNRGSADGYTF
TGTGCCAGCAATACAAACAGGGGGTCTGCGGATGGCTACACCTTC
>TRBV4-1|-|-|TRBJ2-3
CASGGQSPTDTQYF
TGCGCCAGCGGGGGCCAATCTCCCACAGATACGCAGTATTTT
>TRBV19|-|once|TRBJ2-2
CASSMYGVGGAGELFF
TGTGCCAGTAGTATGTATGGTGTGGGAGGCGCCGGGGAGCTGTTTTTT
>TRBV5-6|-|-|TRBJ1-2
CASSLAGVGGYTF
TGTGCCAGCAGCTTGGCGGGGGTAGGGGGCTACACCTTC
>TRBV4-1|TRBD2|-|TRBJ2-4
CASSQEPGSGGDIQYF
TGCGCCAGCAGCCAAGAACCGGGGAGCGGGGGGGACATTCAGTACTTC
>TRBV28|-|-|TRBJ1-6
CASRHREPNSPLHF
TGTGCCAGCAGACACAGGGAGCCAAATTCACCCCTCCACTTT
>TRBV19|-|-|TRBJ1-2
CASSTGQTYGYTF
TGTGCCAGTAGCACAGGACAGACCTATGGCTACACCTTC